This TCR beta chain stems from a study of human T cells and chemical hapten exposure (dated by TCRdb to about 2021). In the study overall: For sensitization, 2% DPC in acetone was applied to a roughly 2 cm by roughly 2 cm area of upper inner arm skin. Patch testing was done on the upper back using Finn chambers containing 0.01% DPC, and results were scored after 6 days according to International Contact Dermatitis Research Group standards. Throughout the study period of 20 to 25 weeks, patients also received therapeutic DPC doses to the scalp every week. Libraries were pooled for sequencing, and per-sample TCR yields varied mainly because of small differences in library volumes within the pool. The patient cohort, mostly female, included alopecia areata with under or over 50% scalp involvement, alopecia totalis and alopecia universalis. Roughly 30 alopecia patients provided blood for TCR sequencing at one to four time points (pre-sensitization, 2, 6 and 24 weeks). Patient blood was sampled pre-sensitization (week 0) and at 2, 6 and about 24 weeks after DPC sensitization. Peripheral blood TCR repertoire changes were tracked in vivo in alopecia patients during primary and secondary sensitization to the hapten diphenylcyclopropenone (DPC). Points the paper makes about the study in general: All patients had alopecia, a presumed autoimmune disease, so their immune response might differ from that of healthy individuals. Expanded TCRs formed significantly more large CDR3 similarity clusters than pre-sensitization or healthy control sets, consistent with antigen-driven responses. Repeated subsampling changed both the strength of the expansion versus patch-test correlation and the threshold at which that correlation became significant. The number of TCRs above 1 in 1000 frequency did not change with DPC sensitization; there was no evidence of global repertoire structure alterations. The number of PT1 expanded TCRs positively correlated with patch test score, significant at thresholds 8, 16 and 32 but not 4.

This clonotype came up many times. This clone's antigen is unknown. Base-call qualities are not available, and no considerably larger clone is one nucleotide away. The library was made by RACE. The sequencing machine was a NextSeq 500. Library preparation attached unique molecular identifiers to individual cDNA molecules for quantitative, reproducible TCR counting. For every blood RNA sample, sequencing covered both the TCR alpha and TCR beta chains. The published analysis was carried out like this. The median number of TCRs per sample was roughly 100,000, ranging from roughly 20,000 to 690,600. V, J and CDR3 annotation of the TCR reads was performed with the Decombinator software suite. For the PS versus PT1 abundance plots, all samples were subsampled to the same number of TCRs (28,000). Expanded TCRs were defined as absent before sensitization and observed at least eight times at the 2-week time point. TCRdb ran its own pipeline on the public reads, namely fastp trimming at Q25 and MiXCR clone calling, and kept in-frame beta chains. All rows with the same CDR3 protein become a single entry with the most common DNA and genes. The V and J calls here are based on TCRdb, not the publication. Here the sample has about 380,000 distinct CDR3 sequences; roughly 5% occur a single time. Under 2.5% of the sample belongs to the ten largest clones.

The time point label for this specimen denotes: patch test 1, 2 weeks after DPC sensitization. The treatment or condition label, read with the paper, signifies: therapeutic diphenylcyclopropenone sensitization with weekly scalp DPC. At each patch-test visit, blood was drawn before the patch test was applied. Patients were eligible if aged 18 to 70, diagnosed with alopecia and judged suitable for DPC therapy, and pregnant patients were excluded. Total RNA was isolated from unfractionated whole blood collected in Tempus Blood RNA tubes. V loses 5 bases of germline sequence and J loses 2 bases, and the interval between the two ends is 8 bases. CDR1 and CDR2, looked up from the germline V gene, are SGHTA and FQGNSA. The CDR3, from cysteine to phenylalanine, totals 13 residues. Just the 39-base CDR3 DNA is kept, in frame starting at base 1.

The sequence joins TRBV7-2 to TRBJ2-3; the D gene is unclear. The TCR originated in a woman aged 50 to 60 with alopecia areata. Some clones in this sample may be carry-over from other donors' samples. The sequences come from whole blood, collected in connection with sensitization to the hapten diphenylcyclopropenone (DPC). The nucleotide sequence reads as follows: TGTGCCAGCAGCCCCCGGTTCACAGATACGCAGTATTTT. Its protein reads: CASSPRFTDTQYF.